The T cell receptor beta chain described here comes from a study of human T cells and chemical hapten exposure. TCRdb analysed the RACE reads with MiXCR anew, one entry per CDR3 protein. Of some 340,000 distinct CDR3 sequences detected, approximately 6.3% appear once; the ten largest clones hold about 8%. V dropped 6 bases and J dropped 0; count of bases not matched to a gene: 7. Germline V lookup: CDR1 MNHNY, CDR2 SVGAGI (reference sequence). The CDR3 is made up of 17 amino acids. Time point reported: patch test 1, 2 weeks after DPC sensitization. The treatment is: therapeutic diphenylcyclopropenone sensitization with weekly scalp DPC. Phlebotomy was performed prior to application of every patch test. Suited to DPC and affected by alopecia, the donors ranged from 18 to 70 years old.

The sample here was whole blood, taken in connection with sensitization to the hapten diphenylcyclopropenone (DPC). The gene calls are TRBV6-6 and TRBJ2-5, with 13 bases lining up with TRBD2. This TCR was sampled from a young woman with alopecia areata. Some clones in this sample may be carry-over from other donors' samples. CDR3 amino acids: CASSPPGLAGYQETQYF. The CDR3 DNA follows: TGTGCCAGCAGCCCACCGGGACTAGCGGGGTACCAAGAGACCCAGTACTTC.